This T cell receptor (beta chain) stems from a study of monozygotic twins with cystic fibrosis. Profiling relied on immunoSEQ multiplex PCR, and the TCRdb table lists in-frame clones only, not all of them. The table includes over 15,000 clones, about 96% detected once. Study-wide results and limits: J usage was most co-twin-similar in 8 of 16 pairs, V in 13. Clonality was generally low (median approximately 0.0088), higher in the most severe patients.

A remark on this clone: Its specificity is unknown.

V shed 0 bases, J shed 4 bases, and the junction held 7 bases outside the gene matches. Germline V CDR1 and CDR2: SGHRS, YFSETQ. The CDR3 spans 16 residues. The chain carries TRBV5-1 and TRBJ2-7, with TRBD2 identical over 10 bases. The sequence derives from a girl aged 2 to 10 with cystic fibrosis. What was sequenced was blood. CDR3 region: CASSLAPSGGRYEQYF. Here the CDR3 DNA reads TGCGCCAGCAGCTTGGCCCCTAGCGGGGGCCGTTACGAGCAGTACTTC. The full variable domain, in which reference TRBV5-1 and TRBJ2-7 provide the parts outside the CDR3, is KAGVTQTPRYLIKTRGQQVTLSCSPISGHRSVSWYQQTPGQGLQFLFEYFSETQRNKGNFPGRFSGRQFSNSRSEMNVSTLELGDSALYLCASSLAPSGGRYEQYFGPGTRLTVT.